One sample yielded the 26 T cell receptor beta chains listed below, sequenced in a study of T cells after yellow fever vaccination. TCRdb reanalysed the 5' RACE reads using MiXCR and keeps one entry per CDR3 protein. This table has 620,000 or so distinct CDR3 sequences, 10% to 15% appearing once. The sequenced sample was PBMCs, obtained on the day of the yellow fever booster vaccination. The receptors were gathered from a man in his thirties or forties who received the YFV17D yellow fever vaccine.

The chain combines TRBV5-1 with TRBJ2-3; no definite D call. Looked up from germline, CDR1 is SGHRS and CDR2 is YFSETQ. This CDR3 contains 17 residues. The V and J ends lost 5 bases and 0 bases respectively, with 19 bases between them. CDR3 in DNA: TGCGCCAGCAGTTCCGGGCCGACCTCGTCGAGCACAGATACGCAGTATTTT. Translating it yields CASSSGPTSSSTDTQYF.

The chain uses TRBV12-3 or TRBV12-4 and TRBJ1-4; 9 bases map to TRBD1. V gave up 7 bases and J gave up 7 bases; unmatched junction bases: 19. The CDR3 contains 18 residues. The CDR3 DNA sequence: TGTGCCAGCAAACCTGCCGGGACAGGGAGAACAAGCTTTGAAAAACTGTTTTTT. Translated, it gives CASKPAGTGRTSFEKLFF.

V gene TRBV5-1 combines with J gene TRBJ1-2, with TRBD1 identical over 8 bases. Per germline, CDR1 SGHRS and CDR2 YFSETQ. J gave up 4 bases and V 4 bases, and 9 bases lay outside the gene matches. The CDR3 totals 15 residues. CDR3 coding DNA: TGCGCCAGCAGCCCCTGGGACAGGAAGAGCTATGGCTACACCTTC. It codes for CASSPWDRKSYGYTF.

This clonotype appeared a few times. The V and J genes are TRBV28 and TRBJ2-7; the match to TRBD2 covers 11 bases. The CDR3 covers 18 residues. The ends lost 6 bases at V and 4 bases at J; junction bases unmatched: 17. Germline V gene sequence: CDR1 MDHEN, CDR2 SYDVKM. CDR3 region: CASRSPGLAVQWGYEQYF. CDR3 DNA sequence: TGTGCCAGCAGGTCACCGGGACTAGCGGTCCAGTGGGGGTACGAGCAGTACTTC.

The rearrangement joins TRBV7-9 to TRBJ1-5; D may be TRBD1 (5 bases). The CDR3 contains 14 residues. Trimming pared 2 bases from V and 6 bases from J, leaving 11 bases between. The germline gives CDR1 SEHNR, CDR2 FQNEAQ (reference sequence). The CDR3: CASSLQGDSQPQHF. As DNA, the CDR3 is TGTGCCAGCAGCTTACAGGGTGACAGTCAGCCCCAGCATTTT.

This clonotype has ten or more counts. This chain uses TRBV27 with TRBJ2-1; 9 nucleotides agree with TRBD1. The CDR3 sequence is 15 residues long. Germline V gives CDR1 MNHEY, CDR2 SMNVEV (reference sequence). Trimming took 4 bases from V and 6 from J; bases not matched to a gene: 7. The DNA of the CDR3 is TGTGCCAGCAGTTCAAACAGGGGGCGAGGCAATGAGCAGTTCTTC. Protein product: CASSSNRGRGNEQFF.

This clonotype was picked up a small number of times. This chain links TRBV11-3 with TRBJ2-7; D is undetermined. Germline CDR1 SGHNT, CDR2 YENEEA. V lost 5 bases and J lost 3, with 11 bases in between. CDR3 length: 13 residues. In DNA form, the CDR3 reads TGTGCCAGCAGCCAGAGGTTGGGCTACGAGCAGTACTTC. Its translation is CASSQRLGYEQYF.

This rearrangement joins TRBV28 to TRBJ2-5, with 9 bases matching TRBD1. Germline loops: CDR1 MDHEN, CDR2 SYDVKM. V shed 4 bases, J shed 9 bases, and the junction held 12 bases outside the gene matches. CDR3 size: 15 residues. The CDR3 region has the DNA TGTGCCAGCAGTTCCCCGGGACAGGGTGATATGGCCCAGTACTTC. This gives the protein CASSSPGQGDMAQYF.

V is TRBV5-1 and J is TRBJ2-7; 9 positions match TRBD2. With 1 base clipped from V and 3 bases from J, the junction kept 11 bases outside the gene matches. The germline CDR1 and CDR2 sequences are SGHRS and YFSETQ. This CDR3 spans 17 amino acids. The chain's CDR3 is CASSLSGQAGGLYEQYF. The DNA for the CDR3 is TGCGCCAGCAGCTTGAGTGGTCAGGCGGGAGGGCTCTACGAGCAGTACTTC.

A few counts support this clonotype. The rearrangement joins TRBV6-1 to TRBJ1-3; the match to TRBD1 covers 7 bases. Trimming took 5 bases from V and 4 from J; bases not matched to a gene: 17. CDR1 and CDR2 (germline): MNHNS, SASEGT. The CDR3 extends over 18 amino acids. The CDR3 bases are TGTGCCAGCAGTACACAGGGGTTTGTCATCTCAACCGGAAACACCATATATTTT. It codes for CASSTQGFVISTGNTIYF.

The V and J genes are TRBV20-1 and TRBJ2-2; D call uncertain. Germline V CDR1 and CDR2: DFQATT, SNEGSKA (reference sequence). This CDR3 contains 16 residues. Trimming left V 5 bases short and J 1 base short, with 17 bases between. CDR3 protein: CSALPSGHENTGELFF. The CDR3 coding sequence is TGCAGTGCTCTACCAAGTGGCCACGAGAACACCGGGGAGCTGTTTTTT.

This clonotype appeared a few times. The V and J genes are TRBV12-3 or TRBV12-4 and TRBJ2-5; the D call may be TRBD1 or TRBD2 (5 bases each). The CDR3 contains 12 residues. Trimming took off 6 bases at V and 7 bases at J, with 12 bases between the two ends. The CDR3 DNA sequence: TGTGCCAGCAGGACACCTGGGGGGACCCAGTACTTC. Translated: CASRTPGGTQYF.

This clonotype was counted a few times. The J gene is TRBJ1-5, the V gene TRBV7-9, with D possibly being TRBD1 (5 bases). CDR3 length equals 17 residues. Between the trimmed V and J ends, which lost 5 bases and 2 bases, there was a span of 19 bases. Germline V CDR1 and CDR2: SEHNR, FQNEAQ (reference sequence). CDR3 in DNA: TGTGCCAGCAGCGCCCGGGACGGCGACGGGGGCAATCAGCCCCAGCATTTT. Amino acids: CASSARDGDGGNQPQHF. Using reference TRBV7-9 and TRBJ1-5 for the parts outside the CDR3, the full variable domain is DTGVSQNPRHKITKRGQNVTFRCDPISEHNRLYWYRQTLGQGPEFLTYFQNEAQLEKSRLLSDRFSAERPKGSFSTLEIQRTEQGDSAMYLCASSARDGDGGNQPQHFGDGTRLSIL.

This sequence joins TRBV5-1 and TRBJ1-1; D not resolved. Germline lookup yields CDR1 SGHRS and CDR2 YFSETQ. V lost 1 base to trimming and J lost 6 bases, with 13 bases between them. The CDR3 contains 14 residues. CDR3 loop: CASSLSGFDSEAFF. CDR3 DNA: TGCGCCAGCAGCTTGTCGGGTTTTGATTCTGAAGCTTTCTTT.

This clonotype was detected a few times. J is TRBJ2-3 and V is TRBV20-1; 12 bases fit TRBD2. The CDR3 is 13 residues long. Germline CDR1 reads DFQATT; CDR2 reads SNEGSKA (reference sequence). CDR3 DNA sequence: TGCACCCCCGGACTAGCGGGAACAGATACGCAGTATTTT. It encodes CTPGLAGTDTQYF.

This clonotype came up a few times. Here the CDR3 DNA reads TGCACCAGCAGCCTAGGTCGTTTAAATGGCTACACCTTC. It codes for CTSSLGRLNGYTF. V is TRBV1 and J is TRBJ1-2. TRBV1 is a known pseudogene. The CDR3 is 13 residues long.

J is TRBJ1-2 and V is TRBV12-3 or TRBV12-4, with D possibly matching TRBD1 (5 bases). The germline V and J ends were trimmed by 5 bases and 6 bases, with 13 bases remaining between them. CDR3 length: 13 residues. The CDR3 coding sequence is TGTGCCAGCAGTCCCGGTGGGGGAAATGGCTACACCTTC. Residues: CASSPGGGNGYTF.

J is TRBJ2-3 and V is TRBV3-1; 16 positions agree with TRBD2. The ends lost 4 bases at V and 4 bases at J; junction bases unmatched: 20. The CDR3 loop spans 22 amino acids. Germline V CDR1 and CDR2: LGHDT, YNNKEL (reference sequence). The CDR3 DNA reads TGTGCCAGCAGCCCCATTTTCCGATTGGGACTAGCGGGAGGGCCGTTGCCAGATACGCAGTATTTT. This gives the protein CASSPIFRLGLAGGPLPDTQYF.

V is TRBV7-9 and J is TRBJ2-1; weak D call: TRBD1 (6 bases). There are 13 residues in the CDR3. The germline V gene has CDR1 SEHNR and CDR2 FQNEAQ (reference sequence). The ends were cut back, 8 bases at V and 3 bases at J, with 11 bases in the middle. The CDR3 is CASGGPDYNEQFF. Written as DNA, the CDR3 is TGTGCCAGCGGGGGCCCTGACTACAATGAGCAGTTCTTC.

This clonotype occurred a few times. The CDR3 reads CSAPSRGRSQYF. Written as DNA, the CDR3 is TGCAGTGCCCCTTCCAGGGGGAGGTCGCAGTATTTT. The chain employs TRBV20-1 and TRBJ2-3, with a weak D call TRBD1 (7 bases). The CDR3 runs to 12 residues. Germline loops: CDR1 DFQATT, CDR2 SNEGSKA (reference sequence). The germline V and J ends were trimmed by 6 bases and 10 bases, with 17 bases remaining between them.

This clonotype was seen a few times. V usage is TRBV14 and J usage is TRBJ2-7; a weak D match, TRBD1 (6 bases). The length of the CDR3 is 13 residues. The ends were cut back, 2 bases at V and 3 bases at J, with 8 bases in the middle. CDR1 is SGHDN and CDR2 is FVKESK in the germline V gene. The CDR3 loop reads CASSQQGHYEQYF. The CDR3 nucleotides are TGTGCCAGCAGCCAACAGGGGCACTACGAGCAGTACTTC.

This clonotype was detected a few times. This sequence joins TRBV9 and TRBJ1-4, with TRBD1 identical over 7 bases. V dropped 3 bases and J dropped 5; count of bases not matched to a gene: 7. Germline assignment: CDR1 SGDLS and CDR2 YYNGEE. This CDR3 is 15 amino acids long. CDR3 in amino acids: CASSAQGQTNEKLFF. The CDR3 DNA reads TGTGCCAGCAGCGCCCAGGGACAGACAAATGAAAAACTGTTTTTT.

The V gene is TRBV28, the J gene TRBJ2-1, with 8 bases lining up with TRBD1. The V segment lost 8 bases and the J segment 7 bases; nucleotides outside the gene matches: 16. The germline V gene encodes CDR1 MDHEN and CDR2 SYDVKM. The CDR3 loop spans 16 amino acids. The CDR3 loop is CASHLPTGGIINEQFF. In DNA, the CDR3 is TGTGCCAGCCACCTCCCCACAGGGGGAATTATTAATGAGCAGTTCTTC.

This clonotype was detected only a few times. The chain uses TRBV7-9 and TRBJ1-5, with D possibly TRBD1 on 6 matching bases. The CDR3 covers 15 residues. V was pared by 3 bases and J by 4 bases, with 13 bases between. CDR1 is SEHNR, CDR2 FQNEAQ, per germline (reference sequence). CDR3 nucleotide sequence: TGTGCCAGCAGCTTCGGGCAGGGGATTAATCAGCCCCAGCATTTT. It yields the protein CASSFGQGINQPQHF.

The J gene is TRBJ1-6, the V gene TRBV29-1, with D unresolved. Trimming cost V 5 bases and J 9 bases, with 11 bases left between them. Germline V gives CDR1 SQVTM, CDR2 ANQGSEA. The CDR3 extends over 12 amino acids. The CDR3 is CSVRDGGSPLHF. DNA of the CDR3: TGCAGCGTTCGGGATGGTGGTTCACCCCTCCACTTT. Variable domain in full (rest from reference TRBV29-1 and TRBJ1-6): SAVISQKPSRDICQRGTSLTIQCQVDSQVTMMFWYRQQPGQSLTLIATANQGSEATYESGFVIDKFPISRPNLTFSTLTVSNMSPEDSSIYLCSVRDGGSPLHFGNGTRLTVT.

The CDR3, as DNA: TGTGCCAGCAAAGTACCGGGACAGAACTACGAGCAGTACTTC. Translating gives CASKVPGQNYEQYF. The chain joins TRBV27 to TRBJ2-7; TRBD1 matches at 7 bases. The CDR3 totals 14 residues. After removal of 7 bases from V and 3 bases from J, the junction contained 9 bases not matched to a gene. The germline V gene encodes CDR1 MNHEY and CDR2 SMNVEV (reference sequence).